The 14 T cell receptor beta chains reported below all come from one sample, sequenced in a study of preoperative IRX-2 immunotherapy in early breast cancer. Regarding treatment: preoperative locoregional IRX-2 cytokine immunotherapy. Generated by immunoSEQ multiplex PCR, the TCRdb table keeps only in-frame clones and is missing some. The data hold fewer than 40,000 clones, with about 95% observed a single time. This specimen was collected from a patient treated with IRX-2 immunotherapy. The source of these receptors is a human donor with breast cancer.

The chain carries TRBV7-2 and TRBJ2-5; 14 positions agree with TRBD2. Germline CDR1 SGHTA, CDR2 FQGNSA. The CDR3 runs 15 residues. V was pared by 3 bases and J by 5 bases, with 2 bases of the junction left unmatched. The CDR3 bases are TGTGCCAGCAGCTTGACTAGCGGGAGGGCCGAGACCCAGTACTTC. It yields the protein CASSLTSGRAETQYF.

The gene calls are TRBV28 and TRBJ2-1; 11 nucleotides match TRBD2. Germline V gives CDR1 MDHEN, CDR2 SYDVKM. CDR3 length equals 14 residues. J lost 4 bases, V lost 6 bases, and 2 bases had no gene match. This chain's CDR3 is CASRTSGVYNEQFF. The CDR3 nucleotides are TGTGCCAGCAGGACTAGCGGGGTATACAATGAGCAGTTCTTC.

This rearrangement joins TRBV21-1 to TRBJ2-7; the table's D gene call, TRBD1, was not cross checked with the DNA. TRBV21-1 is labeled a pseudogene. There are 17 residues in the CDR3. The CDR3 protein is CASSKAVQWTESYEQYF. The CDR3 region has the DNA TGTGCCAGCAGCAAAGCCGTGCAGTGGACAGAGTCCTACGAGCAGTACTTC.

The count of this clone is one. The chain couples TRBV6-1 to TRBJ2-5; the D gene is possibly TRBD1 (5 bases). The J call may be wrong; the DNA end is better matched by TRBJ2-7. CDR1 and CDR2 (germline): MNHNS, SASEGT. This CDR3 contains 15 residues. CDR3 DNA sequence: TGTGCCAGCAGTGAATTCCCAGGGAACTCCTACGAGCAGTACTTC. It translates to CASSEFPGNSYEQYF.

The CDR3 bases are TGTGCCAGTAGTTGGTCCCTAACCGGGACGGAGGACTATGGCTACACCTTC. Its translation is CASSWSLTGTEDYGYTF. The chain carries TRBV19 and TRBJ1-2; possibly TRBD1 for D (5 bases). V was trimmed by 5 bases and J by 3 bases, leaving 22 bases between them. This CDR3 region has 17 residues. Germline lookup yields CDR1 LNHDA and CDR2 SQIVND (reference sequence).

This sequence joins TRBV7-8 and TRBJ2-3, with 12 bases matching TRBD2. V was clipped by 2 bases and J by 3 bases; unmatched bases: 3. Per the germline V gene, CDR1 is SGHVS and CDR2 is FQNEAQ. The CDR3 sequence is 16 residues long. The CDR3 DNA reads as TGTGCCAGCAGCTTACTAGCGGGAGGGCCAACAGATACGCAGTATTTT. This encodes CASSLLAGGPTDTQYF.

V usage is TRBV11-1 and J usage is TRBJ2-1; D is uncertain. Germline CDR1 and CDR2: SGHAT and FQDESV (reference sequence). This CDR3 is 11 amino acids long. Trimming took off 5 bases at V and 10 bases at J, with 9 bases between the two ends. The CDR3 DNA reads as TGTGCCAGCAGCCTCGGGCAGGAGCAGTTCTTC. Its protein is CASSLGQEQFF.

The genes are TRBV27 and TRBJ2-7, with D possibly being TRBD1 or TRBD2 (5 bases each). With 7 bases removed from V and 4 bases from J, the gap between germline ends came to 11 bases. The germline V gene has CDR1 MNHEY and CDR2 SMNVEV (reference sequence). The CDR3 consists of 12 residues. The CDR3 DNA reads TGTGCCAGCACGGGTGAGGGGTACGAGCAGTACTTC. The encoded protein is CASTGEGYEQYF.

The chain carries TRBV25-1 and TRBJ2-1; TRBD2 matches 9 bases. The CDR3 sequence is 16 residues long. Germline-derived CDR1 and CDR2 are MGHDK and SYGVNS. V dropped 3 bases and J dropped 4; count of bases not matched to a gene: 7. In DNA form, the CDR3 reads TGTGCCAGCAGTGAGGAGAGGCGGGGGGGATACAATGAGCAGTTCTTC. Protein sequence: CASSEERRGGYNEQFF.

The chain employs TRBV25-1 and TRBJ1-6, with D possibly TRBD1 on 5 matching bases. This CDR3 region has 13 residues. In germline, CDR1 is MGHDK, CDR2 SYGVNS. The V end was cut by 7 bases, the J end by 12 bases, with 16 bases between. DNA of the CDR3: TGTGCCAGCACAGGGACGCCGTGGGAACCCCTCCACTTT. This codes for CASTGTPWEPLHF.

The V call is TRBV7-2, the J call TRBJ1-3; 9 nucleotides match TRBD1. With 6 bases clipped from V and 1 base from J, the junction kept 4 bases outside the gene matches. This CDR3 is 15 amino acids long. Germline V gene data show CDR1 as SGHTA and CDR2 as FQGNSA. Here the CDR3 DNA reads TGTGCCAGCAGTATACAGGGGGCTTCTGGAAACACCATATATTTT. Encoded protein: CASSIQGASGNTIYF.

The chain recombines TRBV7-8 with TRBJ1-5, with 9 bases lining up with TRBD1. From germline, CDR1 is SGHVS and CDR2 FQNEAQ. With V trimmed by 4 bases and J by 2 bases, 3 bases remained unmatched. The CDR3 is 15 residues long. Here the CDR3 reads CASSSRTGGNQPQHF. CDR3 DNA sequence: TGTGCCAGCAGCTCGAGGACAGGGGGCAATCAGCCCCAGCATTTT. The full variable domain, rest sourced from reference TRBV7-8 and TRBJ1-5, is GAGVSQSPRYKVAKRGQDVALRCDPISGHVSLFWYQQALGQGPEFLTYFQNEAQLDKSGLPSDRFFAERPEGSVSTLKIQRTQQEDSAVYLCASSSRTGGNQPQHFGDGTRLSIL.

The J gene is TRBJ2-2, the V gene TRBV18; 8 nucleotides align to TRBD2. With 2 bases clipped from V and 3 bases from J, the junction kept 8 bases outside the gene matches. From germline, CDR1 is KGHSH and CDR2 LQKENI. The CDR3 totals 17 residues. This CDR3 reads CASSPGSGTRDTGELFF. The CDR3 bases are TGTGCCAGCTCACCAGGTTCTGGGACTAGGGACACCGGGGAGCTGTTTTTT. The whole variable domain, filled in from reference TRBV18 and TRBJ2-2, reads NAGVMQNPRHLVRRRGQEARLRCSPMKGHSHVYWYRQLPEEGLKFMVYLQKENIIDESGMPKERFSAEFPKEGPSILRIQQVVRGDSAAYFCASSPGSGTRDTGELFFGEGSRLTVL.

The chain joins TRBV19 to TRBJ1-1; weak D call: TRBD1 (5 bases). This CDR3 has 14 amino acids. Germline CDR1 and CDR2: LNHDA and SQIVND (reference sequence). V shed 1 base and J shed 1 base, with 7 bases lying between them. The DNA for the CDR3 is TGTGCCAGTAGTATAGTCCAGGGGAACACTGAAGCTTTCTTT. Encoded protein: CASSIVQGNTEAFF.